Below are 6 T cell receptor beta chains sequenced from a single sample in a study of regulatory T cells in long-lasting Graves disease. Construction of TCR beta libraries relied on iRepertoire HTBI primers and on Arm-PCR targeting CDR3 regions. TCRdb fed the multiplex PCR reads into MiXCR, producing one record per CDR3 protein. The sample gives approximately 360,000 distinct CDR3 sequences, approximately 12% of which show up once; over 15% is in the top ten. Regarding time point: newly diagnosed GD, antithyroid drugs for less than 3 months. PBMCs provided the RNA from which the TCR library was made. The sample was also reused in another study, on T cells in Graves' hyperthyroidism and ophthalmopathy.

This specimen was peripheral blood mononuclear cells (PBMCs), taken at new diagnosis, from a patient treated with antithyroid drugs. The receptor source for this set is a woman aged 18 to 35 with Graves disease.

At least ten counts were recorded for this clonotype. The V call is TRBV6-2 or TRBV6-3, the J call TRBJ2-2; no definite D call. Looked up from germline, CDR1 is MNHEY and CDR2 is SVGEGT. Trimming took off 4 bases at V and 3 bases at J, with 18 bases between the two ends. The CDR3 consists of 17 residues. In DNA, the CDR3 is TGTGCCAGCAGTTTTTTGATACCCCAGCAGGACACCGGGGAGCTGTTTTTT. Encoded protein: CASSFLIPQQDTGELFF.

This clonotype was recorded at least ten times. V and J are TRBV12-3 or TRBV12-4 and TRBJ1-2; 7 bases are shared with TRBD1. This CDR3 has 15 amino acids. Trimming at V came to 4 bases and at J to 4 bases, leaving 9 bases not matched to a gene. DNA for the CDR3: TGTGCCAGCAGTTCCACGGACAGGTTACTCTATGGCTACACCTTC. Its translation is CASSSTDRLLYGYTF.

This clonotype was recorded at least ten times. The genes are TRBV6-1 and TRBJ1-5; D is uncertain. Trimming shortened V by 5 bases and J by 0 bases, and 11 bases separated the two germline ends. Per germline, CDR1 MNHNS and CDR2 SASEGT. CDR3 length: 15 residues. The CDR3 loop is CASSSGSHSNQPQHF. In DNA form, the CDR3 reads TGTGCCAGCAGTAGCGGGAGTCATAGCAATCAGCCCCAGCATTTT.

This clonotype was counted ten times or more. The chain joins TRBV13 to TRBJ2-7; D may be TRBD1 or TRBD2 (5 bases each). Germline-derived CDR1 and CDR2 are PRHDT and FYEKMQ (reference sequence). The CDR3 totals 15 residues. V was pared by 8 bases and J by 6 bases, with 23 bases between. The CDR3 DNA follows: TGTGCCAGCCGACCGGAAAGAGGGGATGGGCGCGAGCAGTACTTC. This translates into CASRPERGDGREQYF. The variable domain in full, with the rest retrieved from reference TRBV13 and TRBJ2-7, is AAGVIQSPRHLIKEKRETATLKCYPIPRHDTVYWYQQGPGQDPQFLISFYEKMQSDKGSIPDRFSAQQFSDYHSELNMSSLELGDSALYFCASRPERGDGREQYFGPGTRLTVT.

In its sample, this clonotype was seen many times. This CDR3 reads CAWGTGNGNQPQHF. As DNA, the CDR3 is TGTGCCTGGGGGACAGGGAACGGCAATCAGCCCCAGCATTTT. This sequence joins TRBV30 and TRBJ1-5; TRBD1 matches 9 bases. The CDR3 is made up of 14 amino acids. The junction had 4 bases not matched to a gene; V was cut back by 5 bases and J by 2 bases. Germline V gene lookup returns CDR1 GTSNPN and CDR2 SVGIG (reference sequence).

This clonotype was seen many times. The chain joins TRBV7-3 to TRBJ2-2; 9 nucleotides agree with TRBD2. In germline, CDR1 is SGHTA, CDR2 FQGTGA. The CDR3 totals 17 residues. Trimming took 5 bases from V and 7 from J; bases not matched to a gene: 14. This CDR3 is CASSTHPSGERNGELFF. CDR3 DNA: TGTGCCAGCAGCACCCACCCTAGCGGGGAGCGGAACGGGGAGCTGTTTTTT.